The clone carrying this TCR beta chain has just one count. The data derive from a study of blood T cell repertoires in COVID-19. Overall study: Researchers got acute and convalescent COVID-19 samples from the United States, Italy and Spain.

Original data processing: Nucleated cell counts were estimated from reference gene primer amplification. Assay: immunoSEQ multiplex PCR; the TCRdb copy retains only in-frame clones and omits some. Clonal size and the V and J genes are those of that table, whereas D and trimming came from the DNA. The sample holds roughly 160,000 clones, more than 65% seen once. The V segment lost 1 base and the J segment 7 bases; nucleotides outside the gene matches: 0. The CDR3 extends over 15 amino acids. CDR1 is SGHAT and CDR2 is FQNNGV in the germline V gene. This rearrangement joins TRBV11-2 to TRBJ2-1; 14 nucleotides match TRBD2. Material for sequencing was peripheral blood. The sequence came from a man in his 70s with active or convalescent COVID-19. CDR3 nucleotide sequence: TGTGCCAGCAGCTTAGGACTAGCGGGGGGGAATGAGCAGTTCTTC. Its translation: CASSLGLAGGNEQFF.